This is a list of T cell receptor beta chains from one sample in a study of OX40 agonist ivuxolimab in advanced cancers. Measured with immunoSEQ multiplex PCR; TCRdb has only the in-frame clones, and not every one. The repertoire holds roughly 60,000 clones, with 85% as singletons. Sequencing was performed on CD4+ or CD8+ T cells sorted from blood, taken in a trial of the OX40 agonist ivuxolimab. Source of these receptors: an adult with an advanced solid tumor such as melanoma, head and neck, liver or kidney cancer. Both conserved end residues are part of each CDR3.

v_call cdr3_aa
TRBV27 CAIVAGGEAFF
TRBV7-9 CASSLVETGWGDEQFF
TRBV27 CASRSGGAGQPQHF
TRBV28 CASTLSRTAYNEQFF
TRBV5-1 CASSSRQGRMPDTQYF
TRBV19 CASSITAGVPAQHF
TRBV28 CASSLFAGRGIQYF
TRBV6-5 CASSDDPTIYGYTF
TRBV5-4 CASSSLGSQYF
TRBV29-1 CSASPGQGGYEQYF
TRBV5-6 CASSSGQGYNEQFF
TRBV10-3 CAILTSGGMNTGELFF
TRBV7-3 CASSLRETGLGQPQHF
TRBV10-3 CAISTDGGAEAFF
TRBV12-5 CASGTSQETQYF
TRBV6-8 CASILRQYEQYF
TRBV5-6 CASSSSRLRQPQHF
TRBV6-1 CASARERQETQYF
TRBV7-9 CASSSAVGNQPQHF
TRBV28 CASSFAEAWNTEAFF
TRBV10-1 CASGPSGVNEQYF
TRBV9 CASSRDAGAAAEAFF
TRBV18 CASSPGTSGDRFYNEQFF
TRBV5-1 CASSLGDRNNEQFF
TRBV18 CASSPRFTGTSGLSSYEQYF
TRBV19 CASSIVTGTEAFF
TRBV6-5 CASSSGLRNTIYF
TRBV7-2 CASSLEGNSPLHF
TRBV28 CASSLRREADTQYF
TRBV5-6 CASSRPGQLTEAFF
TRBV5-6 CASSQAQGAQPQHF
TRBV11-2 CASKLDPNTEAFF
TRBV18 CASSPPQGTSSYNSPLHF
TRBV28 CASSSSLTGRVGETQYF
TRBV18 CASPSANTGELFF
TRBV14 CASSQDDFLMAAFF
TRBV5-1 CASSTGLTGELFF
TRBV19 CASSIVSTGNQPQHF
TRBV7-3 CASSLTPAGAEQFF
TRBV28 CASSLGGLLNQPQHF
TRBV7-7 CASSLTQSSTDTQYF
TRBV28 CASSYWGQGAVNEQFF